This T cell receptor beta chain was retrieved from a study of radiotherapy plus CTLA-4 blockade in lung cancer. The method was immunoSEQ multiplex PCR; TCRdb's version includes in-frame clones alone and lacks a portion of them. The sample records around 110,000 clones, roughly 86% being singletons. In the case of this clone: The antigen remains unidentified.

Overall study results and limits: TCR clones of tumor origin grew in blood after radiotherapy plus ipilimumab.

V was trimmed by 4 bases and J by 0 bases, leaving 13 bases between them. The CDR3 totals 15 residues. Germline V gene lookup returns CDR1 SGHAT and CDR2 FQDESV (reference sequence). The sequencing used peripheral blood, collected from a patient treated with radiotherapy plus ipilimumab. The J gene is TRBJ2-7, the V gene TRBV11-1; no definite D call. This clonotype was sampled from a human donor with non-small cell lung cancer that progressed on radiotherapy plus ipilimumab. Some clones in this sample may be carry-over from other donors' samples. CDR3 amino acids: CASSSTRTSSYEQYF. Written as DNA, the CDR3 is TGTGCCAGCAGCTCTACCCGGACCAGCTCCTACGAGCAGTACTTC.